Below, 27 T cell receptor beta chains from the same sample are listed, as sequenced in a study of cytomegalovirus exposure and HLA in healthy donors. Generated by immunoSEQ multiplex PCR, the TCRdb table keeps only in-frame clones and is missing some. The sample comprises around 160,000 clones, about 85% of which are singletons, and around 2.4% rests with the top ten. The sequenced material came from PBMCs. The receptors here all came from a man aged 25-40 years in good health and CMV-seropositive.

The genes are TRBV9 and TRBJ1-4, with 7 bases matching TRBD1. The CDR3 has 16 residues. V gave up 0 bases and J gave up 8 bases; unmatched junction bases: 10. From germline, CDR1 is SGDLS and CDR2 YYNGEE. The CDR3 DNA reads TGTGCCAGCAGCGTAGGAGAGGAGACAGGGTCGGAAAAACTGTTTTTT. It specifies CASSVGEETGSEKLFF. Drawing the rest from reference TRBV9 and TRBJ1-4, the complete variable domain is DSGVTQTPKHLITATGQRVTLRCSPRSGDLSVYWYQQSLDQGLQFLIQYYNGEERAKGNILERFSAQQFPDLHSELNLSSLELGDSALYFCASSVGEETGSEKLFFGSGTQLSVL.

The chain couples TRBV29-1 to TRBJ2-7; D gene uncertain. The germline V gene encodes CDR1 SQVTM and CDR2 ANQGSEA. V lost 4 bases and J 3 bases, leaving 7 bases between the germline ends. The CDR3 extends over 11 amino acids. This CDR3 reads CSVAQIYEQYF. The CDR3 DNA reads TGCAGCGTTGCTCAGATCTACGAGCAGTACTTC.

The rearrangement uses TRBV6-1 and TRBJ2-3; 10 bases align to TRBD2. Germline trimming cut 6 bases from V and 6 bases from J; bases unmatched to any gene: 3. The CDR3 covers 13 residues. Looked up from germline, CDR1 is MNHNS and CDR2 is SASEGT. The CDR3 sequence: CASSLLAGDTQYF. As DNA, the CDR3 is TGTGCCAGCAGCCTACTAGCGGGGGATACGCAGTATTTT.

The chain joins TRBV2 to TRBJ2-3; 11 bases map to TRBD2. J gave up 2 bases and V 10 bases, and 17 bases lay outside the gene matches. This CDR3 comprises 18 residues. Germline loops: CDR1 SNHLY, CDR2 FYNNEI. The CDR3 loop reads CATPSGVGLAEITDTQYF. For the CDR3, the DNA is TGTGCCACCCCGAGCGGGGTGGGACTAGCGGAGATCACAGATACGCAGTATTTT.

V and J are TRBV5-8 and TRBJ1-5, with no clear D. Deletions cut 0 bases from V and 6 bases from J, with 13 bases between. The V gene's germline CDR1 is SGHTS and CDR2 YDEGEE. This CDR3 has 15 residues. CDR3 sequence (DNA): TGTGCCAGCAGCTTGGGGTCCTTGCACGGTCAGCCCCAGCATTTT. It translates to CASSLGSLHGQPQHF.

The V and J genes are TRBV19 and TRBJ1-1, with 8 bases that match TRBD1. The CDR3 runs to 11 residues. CDR1 and CDR2 from the germline V gene are LNHDA and SQIVND (reference sequence). V trimming: 6 bases; J trimming: 10 bases; junction bases outside the gene matches: 4. The CDR3 DNA sequence: TGTGCCAGTAGGACAGGGGTCTTAGCTTTCTTT. Encoded protein: CASRTGVLAFF. The full variable domain, completed using reference TRBV19 and TRBJ1-1, is DGGITQSPKYLFRKEGQNVTLSCEQNLNHDAMYWYRQDPGQGLRLIYYSQIVNDFQKGDIAEGYSVSREKKESFPLTVTSAQKNPTAFYLCASRTGVLAFFGQGTRLTVV.

The chain employs TRBV4-1 and TRBJ1-1, with D uncertain. The V and J ends lost 8 bases and 2 bases respectively, with 9 bases between them. This CDR3 is 12 amino acids long. Per the germline V gene, CDR1 is MGHRA and CDR2 is YSYEKL. The CDR3 DNA sequence: TGCGCCAGCGAGGCGGGAAACACTGAAGCTTTCTTT. Translating gives CASEAGNTEAFF.

J is TRBJ2-1 and V is TRBV5-8, with D unresolved. This CDR3 contains 11 residues. The germline gives CDR1 SGHTS, CDR2 YDEGEE. Trimming shortened V by 4 bases and J by 6 bases, and 5 bases separated the two germline ends. As DNA, the CDR3 is TGTGCCAGCAGCCCCAGCAATGAGCAGTTCTTC. Translating gives CASSPSNEQFF.

The V call is TRBV7-6, the J call TRBJ2-2; D possibly corresponds to TRBD1 (6 bases). Germline assignment: CDR1 SGHVS and CDR2 FNYEAQ. The CDR3 runs to 13 residues. Trimming removed 2 bases from V and 5 bases from J, with 6 bases in between. The chain's CDR3 is CASSLTGTGELFF. The CDR3, as DNA: TGTGCCAGCAGCTTAACAGGGACCGGGGAGCTGTTTTTT.

The chain recombines TRBV2 with TRBJ1-5; possible D gene TRBD1, 6 bases. V lost 11 bases to trimming and J lost 7 bases, with 18 bases between them. The CDR3 spans 13 residues. Germline CDR1 reads SNHLY; CDR2 reads FYNNEI. CDR3 residues: CASQTGYRQPQHF. The CDR3 bases are TGTGCCTCCCAAACAGGGTACAGGCAGCCCCAGCATTTT.

The chain employs TRBV6-4 and TRBJ1-1, with 7 bases matching TRBD1. This CDR3 region has 15 residues. The germline V gene encodes CDR1 MRHNA and CDR2 SNTAGT. Trimming removed 4 bases from V and 1 base from J; junction bases left unmatched: 6. The CDR3 is CASSAEGAPNTEAFF. The DNA for the CDR3 is TGTGCCAGCAGTGCCGAGGGGGCGCCGAACACTGAAGCTTTCTTT.

This clone was counted a single time. Other DNA variants within this sample encode the same CDR3. The gene calls are TRBV6-5 and TRBJ2-7, with D possibly matching TRBD1 (5 bases). Between the trimmed V and J ends, which lost 6 bases and 3 bases, there was a span of 18 bases. This CDR3 spans 15 amino acids. Germline CDR1 reads MNHEY; CDR2 reads SVGAGI. CDR3 protein: CASRAQVGYLYEQYF. CDR3 nucleotide sequence: TGTGCCAGCAGAGCACAGGTAGGGTACCTCTACGAGCAGTACTTC.

The V and J genes are TRBV29-1 and TRBJ1-1; D not resolved. Germline lookup yields CDR1 SQVTM and CDR2 ANQGSEA. With 7 bases removed from V and 8 bases from J, the gap between germline ends came to 14 bases. The CDR3 sequence is 11 residues long. As DNA, the CDR3 is TGCAGCGCTGCCTATGCACTCGAAGCTTTCTTT. Its protein is CSAAYALEAFF.

The V gene is TRBV27, the J gene TRBJ2-5; 7 nucleotides align to TRBD2. With V trimmed by 2 bases and J by 7 bases, 10 bases remained unmatched. CDR1 and CDR2 from the germline V gene are MNHEY and SMNVEV (reference sequence). CDR3 size: 15 residues. The CDR3 nucleotides read TGTGCCAGCAGTTTAATTGGGGGAGGGATCGGGACCCAGTACTTC. Translation gives CASSLIGGGIGTQYF.

The chain recombines TRBV15 with TRBJ1-4; D perhaps matches TRBD1 (6 bases). The CDR3 has 16 amino acids. Trimming took off 3 bases at V and 8 bases at J, with 19 bases between the two ends. Germline lookup yields CDR1 LNHNV and CDR2 YYDKDF (reference sequence). CDR3 coding DNA: TGTGCCACCAGCAGCCCTAACAGGGTAGGGAGCGAAAAACTGTTTTTT. Its translation: CATSSPNRVGSEKLFF.

This sequence joins TRBV7-6 and TRBJ2-2; the match to TRBD2 covers 11 bases. This CDR3 contains 17 residues. Per the germline V gene, CDR1 is SGHVS and CDR2 is FNYEAQ. Trimming cost V 4 bases and J 7 bases; bases outside gene matches: 11. As DNA, the CDR3 is TGTGCCAGCAGCTCCCTTTTAGCGGGGGGGCAGAACGGGGAGCTGTTTTTT. Translated: CASSSLLAGGQNGELFF.

V and J are TRBV9 and TRBJ1-3, with D perhaps TRBD1 (6 bases). Trimming took off 4 bases at V and 0 bases at J, with 14 bases between the two ends. Germline lookup yields CDR1 SGDLS and CDR2 YYNGEE. This CDR3 spans 16 amino acids. CDR3 residues: CASSSRGVVSGNTIYF. In nucleotides, the CDR3 is TGTGCCAGCAGCTCCAGGGGAGTCGTCTCTGGAAACACCATATATTTT.

This chain joins TRBV7-9 and TRBJ2-2; possibly TRBD2 for D (5 bases). V shed 5 bases and J shed 5 bases, with 18 bases lying between them. CDR1 SEHNR and CDR2 FQNEAQ come from the germline V gene (reference sequence). The CDR3 covers 16 residues. CDR3 sequence reads: CASSPTDFGGTGELFF. Here the CDR3 DNA reads TGTGCCAGCAGCCCAACAGACTTCGGCGGGACCGGGGAGCTGTTTTTT.

CDR3 in amino acids: CASSYGLGTVGNTIYF. In nucleotides, the CDR3 is TGTGCCAGCAGTTATGGTTTGGGGACAGTTGGAAACACCATATATTTT. The chain employs TRBV6-5 and TRBJ1-3; 7 bases are shared with TRBD1. The CDR3 covers 16 residues. J gave up 3 bases and V 3 bases, and 8 bases lay outside the gene matches. The V gene's germline CDR1 is MNHEY and CDR2 SVGAGI.

The genes are TRBV27 and TRBJ1-2; D remains ambiguous. V was trimmed by 4 bases and J by 1 base, leaving 10 bases between them. Germline CDR1 and CDR2: MNHEY and SMNVEV (reference sequence). The CDR3 covers 14 residues. This CDR3 is CASSWNRDNYGYTF. The CDR3 nucleotides read TGTGCCAGCAGTTGGAACAGAGATAACTATGGCTACACCTTC.

The CDR3 DNA is TGTGCCATCAGTGAGACGCAGGCCCCCCGGGGCTACACCTTC. Translated, it gives CAISETQAPRGYTF. This chain links TRBV10-3 with TRBJ1-2; D ambiguous. CDR1 is ENHRY, CDR2 SYGVKD, per germline. This CDR3 is 14 amino acids long. V lost 2 bases and J 8 bases, leaving 15 bases between the germline ends.

The chain employs TRBV11-2 and TRBJ2-7; weak D call: TRBD1 (5 bases). Germline V gene lookup returns CDR1 SGHAT and CDR2 FQNNGV. V was shortened by 1 base and J by 2 bases, with 18 bases between the two germline ends. CDR3 length: 17 residues. This CDR3 reads CASSLVPGRVGPYEQYF. CDR3 nucleotide sequence: TGTGCCAGCAGCTTAGTTCCCGGCAGGGTTGGACCCTACGAGCAGTACTTC.

A single count supports this clone. Germline and junction disagree at one end, which may indicate a read error. The rearrangement links TRBV14 to TRBJ1-2, with D possibly being TRBD1 (6 bases). Germline values: CDR1 SGHDN, CDR2 FVKESK. This CDR3 region has 13 residues. The CDR3 sequence: CASSQVLWETGEF. The CDR3 coding sequence is TGTGCCAGCAGCCAAGTTCTATGGGAGACAGGCGAGTTC. The variable domain in full, with the rest retrieved from reference TRBV14 and TRBJ1-2, is EAGVTQFPSHSVIEKGQTVTLRCDPISGHDNLYWYRRVMGKEIKFLLHFVKESKQDESGMPNNRFLAERTGGTYSTLKVQPAELEDSGVYFCASSQVLWETGEFGSGTRLTVV.

The CDR3 protein is CSVERTGSYEQYF. CDR3 coding DNA: TGCAGCGTTGAGAGGACGGGATCCTACGAGCAGTACTTC. The V gene is TRBV29-1, the J gene TRBJ2-7; possible D gene TRBD2, 5 bases. Trimming stripped 3 bases from V and 1 base from J, with 10 bases between. Germline CDR1 reads SQVTM; CDR2 reads ANQGSEA. This CDR3 is built from 13 residues.

The chain joins TRBV27 to TRBJ1-2; 8 nucleotides line up with TRBD1. This CDR3 is 14 amino acids long. The J segment lost 4 bases and the V segment lost 5 bases, leaving 6 bases of the junction unmatched. In germline, CDR1 is MNHEY, CDR2 SMNVEV (reference sequence). The CDR3 DNA is TGTGCCAGCAGTGCCGGGACAGGAATCTATGGCTACACCTTC. It yields the protein CASSAGTGIYGYTF.

The V gene is TRBV27, the J gene TRBJ2-3; 8 positions match TRBD1. The CDR3 has 13 residues. In germline, CDR1 is MNHEY, CDR2 SMNVEV (reference sequence). The V segment lost 10 bases and the J segment 2 bases; nucleotides outside the gene matches: 5. CDR3 sequence reads: CATMDRATDTQYF. DNA for the CDR3: TGTGCCACGATGGACAGGGCCACAGATACGCAGTATTTT.

V is TRBV5-1 and J is TRBJ2-3, with D unclear. CDR3 length equals 13 residues. The germline gives CDR1 SGHRS, CDR2 YFSETQ. Trimming pared 0 bases from V and 3 bases from J, leaving 5 bases between. CDR3 DNA sequence: TGCGCCAGCAGCTTGGCTCAGACAGATACGCAGTATTTT. This gives the protein CASSLAQTDTQYF.